Below, one T cell receptor (beta chain) is given with its context. These data belong to a study of T cell responses to AZD1222 COVID-19 vaccine. Clones were sequenced by immunoSEQ multiplex PCR, and TCRdb holds only the in-frame ones, with some missing. Here the sample spans about 100,000 clones, about nine tenths being singletons. CDR1 MNHEY and CDR2 SVGAGI come from the germline V gene. The CDR3 spans 15 residues. V was shortened by 4 bases and J by 2 bases, with 12 bases between the two germline ends. The receptor comes from an adult in good health. The gene calls are TRBV6-5 and TRBJ1-5; D is unclear. The material sequenced was peripheral blood, taken on day 0 of AZD1222 vaccination. CDR3 in amino acids: CASSLRTGRNQPQHF. The CDR3 nucleotides are TGTGCCAGCAGTTTAAGGACGGGTCGCAATCAGCCCCAGCATTTT.